The 10 T cell receptor beta chains below come from one sample, sequenced in a study of radiation and T cells in renal cell carcinoma. As for time point: baseline pretreatment blood. The treatment here: 15 Gy SBRT to primary tumor, nephrectomy 4 weeks later. The table came from immunoSEQ multiplex PCR; TCRdb's copy has only in-frame clones and leaves some out. Altogether tens of thousands of clones are present, approximately 84% being singletons, with the ten largest covering 7.3%. The input for sequencing was blood, taken from a patient whose treatment included radiotherapy and nephrectomy. These receptors all come from a man aged 55 to 69 with renal cell carcinoma.

The V call is TRBV6-6, the J call TRBJ2-5, with 11 bases matching TRBD1. This CDR3 has 16 residues. Per the germline V gene, CDR1 is MNHNY and CDR2 is SVGAGI (reference sequence). The ends lost 6 bases at V and 3 bases at J; junction bases unmatched: 9. The CDR3: CASRETPGQGEETQYF. CDR3 bases: TGTGCCAGCAGAGAAACCCCGGGACAGGGGGAAGAGACCCAGTACTTC.

The rearrangement links TRBV19 to TRBJ2-1, with D unclear. The V gene lost 3 bases and the J gene lost 5 bases, with 8 bases spanning the gap. CDR1 is LNHDA, CDR2 SQIVND, per germline (reference sequence). The CDR3 has 13 residues. The CDR3 region is CASSIGVNNEQFF. Written as DNA, the CDR3 is TGTGCCAGTAGTATTGGGGTGAACAATGAGCAGTTCTTC.

Only a few counts were recorded for this clone. The V call is TRBV19, the J call TRBJ1-1; no definite D call. V lost 5 bases and J 6 bases, leaving 16 bases between the germline ends. The CDR3 contains 14 residues. Germline loops: CDR1 LNHDA, CDR2 SQIVND (reference sequence). The CDR3 region is CASSPFLGAPEAFF. In DNA, the CDR3 is TGTGCCAGTAGTCCCTTCCTCGGAGCCCCTGAAGCTTTCTTT.

This clone was seen a few times. This chain links TRBV5-1 with TRBJ1-1, with D unclear. CDR1 is SGHRS and CDR2 is YFSETQ in the germline V gene. The CDR3 totals 13 residues. Trimming stripped 6 bases from V and 1 base from J, with 10 bases between. CDR3 coding DNA: TGCGCCAGCACCATCGCGGGGAACACTGAAGCTTTCTTT. Translated: CASTIAGNTEAFF.

This chain connects TRBV6-1 to TRBJ1-1; possibly TRBD1 for D (6 bases). The CDR3 covers 12 residues. Per germline, CDR1 MNHNS and CDR2 SASEGT. Between the trimmed V and J ends, which lost 9 bases and 6 bases, there was a span of 14 bases. This chain's CDR3 is CASSGTMAEAFF. Here the CDR3 DNA reads TGTGCCAGTTCGGGGACAATGGCTGAAGCTTTCTTT.

This rearrangement joins TRBV9 to TRBJ2-1, with TRBD2 identical over 14 bases. V shed 2 bases, J shed 0 bases, and the junction held 7 bases outside the gene matches. Germline assignment: CDR1 SGDLS and CDR2 YYNGEE. This CDR3 is built from 19 residues. The CDR3 sequence is CASSVGLAGEISSYNEQFF. CDR3 nucleotide sequence: TGTGCCAGCAGCGTGGGACTAGCGGGGGAGATAAGCTCCTACAATGAGCAGTTCTTC.

The chain recombines TRBV28 with TRBJ2-6; D perhaps matches TRBD2 (5 bases). This CDR3 comprises 16 residues. In germline, CDR1 is MDHEN, CDR2 SYDVKM. Trimming removed 1 base at V and 0 bases at J, with 7 bases between. The CDR3 sequence: CASSLSGISGANVLTF. Written as DNA, the CDR3 is TGTGCCAGCAGTTTATCGGGGATCTCTGGGGCCAACGTCCTGACTTTC. Full variable domain (missing parts from reference TRBV28 and TRBJ2-6): DVKVTQSSRYLVKRTGEKVFLECVQDMDHENMFWYRQDPGLGLRLIYFSYDVKMKEKGDIPEGYSVSREKKERFSLILESASTNQTSMYLCASSLSGISGANVLTFGAGSRLTVL.

This clone was found once. This chain uses TRBV7-7 with TRBJ2-5; TRBD2 matches at 7 bases. The CDR3 is 15 residues long. The germline gives CDR1 SSHAT, CDR2 FNYEAQ (reference sequence). The junction had 7 bases not matched to a gene; V was cut back by 3 bases and J by 3 bases. CDR3 DNA sequence: TGTGCCAGCAGCTTCGGCGGGAGCTCCAAAGAGACCCAGTACTTC. This encodes CASSFGGSSKETQYF.

As concerns this clone: An end of the junction differs from the germline gene, which may be a read error. This chain connects TRBV29-1 to TRBJ1-5; 8 bases align to TRBD1. CDR3 length: 12 amino acids. Per germline, CDR1 SQVTM and CDR2 ANQGSEA. CDR3 nucleotides: TGCAGCGCCGGGACAGGCAATCGGCCCCAGCATTTT. Its protein is CSAGTGNRPQHF.

The CDR3 protein is CAWSRHEQYF. The CDR3 nucleotides read TGTGCCTGGAGTAGACACGAGCAGTACTTC. The chain couples TRBV30 to TRBJ2-7; D gene ambiguous. The V end lost 2 bases, the J end lost 5 bases, and 4 bases lay between the germline ends. The germline V gene has CDR1 GTSNPN and CDR2 SVGIG (reference sequence). There are 10 residues in the CDR3.